These T cell receptor beta chains were read from a single sample in a study of blood T cells in healthy people across ages. TCRdb called the 5' RACE reads again in MiXCR, with one record for every CDR3 protein. The top ten clones hold under 25% of a sample with 1.5 million to 2 million distinct CDR3 sequences, about two fifths of them seen once. The sample comprised blood. These receptors were taken from a human donor in good health. Each CDR3 is given with its conserved first and last residue. Each record gives: V gene, clone size, D gene, J gene, CDR3 protein, CDR3 DNA. The D gene is left open where the match is weak. Clone size is not always given. Where it is, it says once, few, many or a class for expanded clones.

v_gene: TRBV4-3
abundance: NA
d_gene: NA
j_gene: TRBJ2-4
CDR3aa: CASSQENGRQYF
CDR3nt: TGCGCCAGCAGCCAAGAAAACGGGCGGCAGTACTTC

v_gene: TRBV4-2
abundance: NA
d_gene: NA
j_gene: TRBJ1-2
CDR3aa: CASSQGLAEGYTF
CDR3nt: TGTGCCAGCAGCCAAGGGCTGGCCGAGGGGTACACCTTC

v_gene: TRBV6-2/TRBV6-3
abundance: NA
d_gene: NA
j_gene: TRBJ1-5
CDR3aa: CASSAQVQPQHF
CDR3nt: TGTGCCAGCAGTGCACAGGTACAGCCCCAGCATTTT

v_gene: TRBV7-8
abundance: NA
d_gene: TRBD1
j_gene: TRBJ2-5
CDR3aa: CASSPVPTGAQETQYF
CDR3nt: TGTGCCAGCAGTCCTGTCCCAACAGGGGCACAAGAGACCCAGTACTTC

v_gene: TRBV19
abundance: NA
d_gene: TRBD1
j_gene: TRBJ1-6
CDR3aa: CASQPTGGESPLHF
CDR3nt: TGTGCCAGTCAACCGACAGGGGGGGAATCACCCCTCCACTTT

v_gene: TRBV20-1
abundance: few
d_gene: TRBD1
j_gene: TRBJ1-2
CDR3aa: CSARDMSQGLSYGYTF
CDR3nt: TGCAGTGCTAGAGATATGTCACAGGGGCTCTCCTATGGCTACACCTTC

v_gene: TRBV7-6
abundance: many
d_gene: TRBD2
j_gene: TRBJ2-3
CDR3aa: CASSPGLAQTDTQYF
CDR3nt: TGTGCCAGCAGCCCCGGACTAGCGCAGACAGATACGCAGTATTTT

v_gene: TRBV7-2
abundance: few
d_gene: NA
j_gene: TRBJ2-7
CDR3aa: CASSLTLDVAASYEQYF
CDR3nt: TGTGCCAGCAGCTTAACTTTGGACGTAGCGGCCTCCTACGAGCAGTACTTC

v_gene: TRBV21-1
abundance: few
d_gene: NA
j_gene: TRBJ2-1
CDR3aa: CASSAPVTSSSYNEQFF
CDR3nt: TGTGCCAGCAGCGCTCCGGTCACGTCGAGCTCCTACAATGAGCAGTTCTTC

v_gene: TRBV15
abundance: few
d_gene: TRBD1
j_gene: TRBJ2-7
CDR3aa: CATSGTTGTGSYEQYF
CDR3nt: TGTGCCACCAGCGGGACTACCGGGACAGGGTCCTACGAGCAGTACTTC

v_gene: TRBV2
abundance: few
d_gene: NA
j_gene: TRBJ1-1
CDR3aa: CASSANRNTEAFF
CDR3nt: TGTGCCAGCAGTGCGAACAGGAACACTGAAGCTTTCTTT

v_gene: TRBV11-3
abundance: NA
d_gene: TRBD1
j_gene: TRBJ2-1
CDR3aa: CASSLYRGQEIYNEQFF
CDR3nt: TGTGCCAGCAGCTTATATCGGGGACAGGAGATATACAATGAGCAGTTCTTC

v_gene: TRBV7-8
abundance: NA
d_gene: NA
j_gene: TRBJ2-1
CDR3aa: CASSLDVLPLYNEQFF
CDR3nt: TGTGCCAGCAGCTTAGATGTTCTTCCCTTATACAATGAGCAGTTCTTC

v_gene: TRBV7-9
abundance: NA
d_gene: NA
j_gene: TRBJ2-1
CDR3aa: CASSFVGDREQFF
CDR3nt: TGTGCCAGCAGCTTTGTAGGAGATAGGGAGCAGTTCTTC

v_gene: TRBV7-8
abundance: NA
d_gene: TRBD1
j_gene: TRBJ2-7
CDR3aa: CASSWDSFEQYF
CDR3nt: TGTGCCAGCAGCTGGGACAGTTTCGAGCAGTACTTC

v_gene: TRBV27
abundance: many
d_gene: NA
j_gene: TRBJ2-3
CDR3aa: CASSHTDTQYF
CDR3nt: TGTGCCAGCAGCCACACAGATACGCAGTATTTT

v_gene: TRBV20-1
abundance: few
d_gene: NA
j_gene: TRBJ2-7
CDR3aa: CSTLDSYEQYF
CDR3nt: TGCAGTACCTTGGACTCCTACGAGCAGTACTTC

v_gene: TRBV6-4
abundance: NA
d_gene: TRBD1
j_gene: TRBJ2-3
CDR3aa: CASSADRGSDTDTQYF
CDR3nt: TGTGCCAGCAGTGCCGACAGGGGATCGGACACAGATACGCAGTATTTT

v_gene: TRBV5-1
abundance: many
d_gene: NA
j_gene: TRBJ2-3
CDR3aa: CASSLGDREADTQYF
CDR3nt: TGCGCCAGCAGCTTGGGTGACAGGGAGGCAGATACGCAGTATTTT

v_gene: TRBV12-3/TRBV12-4
abundance: NA
d_gene: NA
j_gene: TRBJ2-1
CDR3aa: CASSTMGGAFKQFF
CDR3nt: TGTGCCAGCAGCACTATGGGGGGGGCCTTTAAGCAGTTCTTC

v_gene: TRBV20-1
abundance: NA
d_gene: TRBD1
j_gene: TRBJ1-2
CDR3aa: CSVGTGESYGYTF
CDR3nt: TGCAGTGTAGGGACAGGGGAGAGCTATGGCTACACCTTC

v_gene: TRBV12-3/TRBV12-4
abundance: once
d_gene: NA
j_gene: TRBJ1-5
CDR3aa: CASSDKYLSQPQHF
CDR3nt: TGCGCCAGCAGCGATAAGTATCTCAGTCAGCCCCAGCATTTT

v_gene: TRBV7-2
abundance: NA
d_gene: NA
j_gene: TRBJ2-1
CDR3aa: CACTLRGVYNEQFF
CDR3nt: TGTGCCTGCACCCTCCGGGGAGTCTACAATGAGCAGTTCTTC

v_gene: TRBV9
abundance: few
d_gene: NA
j_gene: TRBJ2-2
CDR3aa: CASSAAGTPNTGELFF
CDR3nt: TGTGCCAGCAGTGCCGCCGGGACACCGAACACCGGGGAGCTGTTTTTT

v_gene: TRBV7-2
abundance: few
d_gene: NA
j_gene: TRBJ2-7
CDR3aa: CASSVQRGGHEQYF
CDR3nt: TGTGCCAGCAGCGTACAAAGGGGGGGGCACGAGCAGTACTTC

v_gene: TRBV12-3/TRBV12-4
abundance: once
d_gene: NA
j_gene: TRBJ2-7
CDR3aa: CASSSRTDCYEQYF
CDR3nt: TGTGCCAGCAGTTCCAGGACGGATTGCTACGAGCAGTACTTC

v_gene: TRBV10-3
abundance: few
d_gene: TRBD1
j_gene: TRBJ2-1
CDR3aa: CAIRLTGNDEQFF
CDR3nt: TGTGCCATTAGATTGACAGGGAACGATGAGCAGTTCTTC

v_gene: TRBV15
abundance: many
d_gene: NA
j_gene: TRBJ2-1
CDR3aa: CATSRDPQGNEQFF
CDR3nt: TGTGCCACCAGCAGAGACCCTCAGGGTAATGAGCAGTTCTTC

v_gene: TRBV7-9
abundance: NA
d_gene: NA
j_gene: TRBJ2-1
CDR3aa: CASSPRDGEQFF
CDR3nt: TGTGCCAGCAGCCCCCGAGACGGGGAACAGTTCTTC

v_gene: TRBV29-1
abundance: NA
d_gene: NA
j_gene: TRBJ2-3
CDR3aa: CSVDGTQTTDTQYF
CDR3nt: TGCAGCGTCGACGGCACGCAAACCACAGATACGCAGTATTTT

v_gene: TRBV20-1
abundance: few
d_gene: TRBD2
j_gene: TRBJ2-7
CDR3aa: CSAPGTTRYEQYF
CDR3nt: TGCAGTGCTCCCGGGACTACACGATACGAGCAGTACTTC

v_gene: TRBV3-1
abundance: few
d_gene: NA
j_gene: TRBJ2-7
CDR3aa: CASSQGVWSTSYEQYF
CDR3nt: TGTGCCAGCAGCCAAGGTGTCTGGTCCACCTCCTACGAGCAGTACTTC

v_gene: TRBV4-1
abundance: NA
d_gene: NA
j_gene: TRBJ2-1
CDR3aa: CASSQVTSASYNEQFF
CDR3nt: TGCGCCAGCAGCCAAGTAACGAGCGCGAGCTACAATGAGCAGTTCTTC

v_gene: TRBV12-3/TRBV12-4
abundance: few
d_gene: TRBD1
j_gene: TRBJ2-7
CDR3aa: CASSFPGQGSYEQYF
CDR3nt: TGTGCCAGCAGTTTTCCGGGACAGGGTTCCTACGAGCAGTACTTC

v_gene: TRBV29-1
abundance: NA
d_gene: NA
j_gene: TRBJ2-4
CDR3aa: CSGGDHETSIQYF
CDR3nt: TGCAGCGGAGGGGACCACGAAACAAGCATTCAGTACTTC

v_gene: TRBV27
abundance: few
d_gene: NA
j_gene: TRBJ2-3
CDR3aa: CASSLNLGQNTDTQYF
CDR3nt: TGTGCCAGCAGTTTAAATTTAGGACAGAACACAGATACGCAGTATTTT

v_gene: TRBV6-5
abundance: NA
d_gene: NA
j_gene: TRBJ2-3
CDR3aa: CASSYGGLADTQYF
CDR3nt: TGTGCCAGCAGTTACGGGGGACTCGCAGATACGCAGTATTTT

v_gene: TRBV7-3
abundance: few
d_gene: NA
j_gene: TRBJ1-2
CDR3aa: CASSLDLTNYGYTF
CDR3nt: TGTGCCAGCAGCTTAGACCTCACTAACTATGGCTACACCTTC

v_gene: TRBV5-1
abundance: NA
d_gene: NA
j_gene: TRBJ2-3
CDR3aa: CASSLEGGQGADTQYF
CDR3nt: TGCGCCAGCAGCTTGGAAGGGGGGCAGGGCGCAGATACGCAGTATTTT

v_gene: TRBV7-8
abundance: NA
d_gene: NA
j_gene: TRBJ1-6
CDR3aa: CASSLALAVNSPLHF
CDR3nt: TGTGCCAGCAGCTTAGCGCTCGCAGTTAATTCACCCCTCCACTTT

v_gene: TRBV7-2
abundance: few
d_gene: TRBD1
j_gene: TRBJ2-5
CDR3aa: CASSFIGGAETQYF
CDR3nt: TGTGCCAGCAGCTTCATAGGGGGCGCGGAGACCCAGTACTTC

v_gene: TRBV28
abundance: NA
d_gene: NA
j_gene: TRBJ2-7
CDR3aa: CASSSGDSGSGREYF
CDR3nt: TGTGCCAGCAGTTCAGGCGACAGCGGCAGTGGTAGGGAGTACTTC

v_gene: TRBV4-3
abundance: NA
d_gene: NA
j_gene: TRBJ1-3
CDR3aa: CASSHYLGTSGNTIYF
CDR3nt: TGCGCCAGCAGCCATTACTTAGGGACCTCTGGAAACACCATATATTTT

v_gene: TRBV7-9
abundance: NA
d_gene: NA
j_gene: TRBJ2-3
CDR3aa: CASNLAAGSDTQYF
CDR3nt: TGTGCCAGCAACTTAGCGGCGGGCTCGGATACGCAGTATTTT

v_gene: TRBV7-9
abundance: many
d_gene: TRBD2
j_gene: TRBJ2-1
CDR3aa: CASSLGLAGKGEQFF
CDR3nt: TGTGCCAGCAGCTTGGGACTAGCGGGGAAAGGGGAGCAGTTCTTC

v_gene: TRBV5-1
abundance: NA
d_gene: NA
j_gene: TRBJ2-5
CDR3aa: CASSLGGVKETQYF
CDR3nt: TGCGCCAGCAGCTTGGGTGGGGTGAAAGAGACCCAGTACTTC

v_gene: TRBV4-1
abundance: NA
d_gene: NA
j_gene: TRBJ2-7
CDR3aa: CASSLREDPREQYF
CDR3nt: TGCGCCAGCAGCCTCAGAGAGGACCCCAGGGAGCAGTACTTC

v_gene: TRBV6-2/TRBV6-3
abundance: few
d_gene: NA
j_gene: TRBJ2-1
CDR3aa: CASTSRVDEQFF
CDR3nt: TGTGCCAGCACCTCGCGGGTAGATGAGCAGTTCTTC

v_gene: TRBV13
abundance: few
d_gene: NA
j_gene: TRBJ1-5
CDR3aa: CASSLRGHTQPQHF
CDR3nt: TGTGCCAGCAGCTTGAGAGGGCACACTCAGCCCCAGCATTTT

v_gene: TRBV18
abundance: NA
d_gene: NA
j_gene: TRBJ1-1
CDR3aa: CASSPGGFGYTEAFF
CDR3nt: TGTGCCAGCTCACCAGGAGGATTTGGGTACACTGAAGCTTTCTTT

v_gene: TRBV29-1
abundance: few
d_gene: NA
j_gene: TRBJ2-1
CDR3aa: CSVEPHGMETQFF
CDR3nt: TGCAGCGTTGAACCTCATGGTATGGAGACCCAGTTCTTC